Listed below are T cell receptor beta chains from one sample, sequenced in a study of identical twins. TCRdb fed the 5' RACE reads into MiXCR, producing one record per CDR3 protein. Altogether 450,000 or so distinct CDR3 sequences are present, 14% being singletons, with the ten largest covering 0.52%. The same sample was also studied in work on yellow fever vaccine responses in identical twins.

The sample consisted of CD4+ T cells sorted from blood. The receptors here all came from a woman aged 18-29 years in good health. Both conserved end residues are part of each CDR3. The order of the fields is clone size, J gene, V gene, D gene, CDR3 DNA, CDR3 protein. A D gene is named only where the DNA matches it firmly. Only some rows state a clone size, as once, few, many or a class for expanded clones.

clone size: .
J gene: TRBJ2-3
V gene: TRBV11-2
D gene: TRBD2
CDR3 DNA: TGTGCCAGCAGCTTAGAATCCCTAGCGGGCCGCACAGATACGCAGTATTTT
CDR3 protein: CASSLESLAGRTDTQYF

clone size: .
J gene: TRBJ2-1
V gene: TRBV9
D gene: TRBD2
CDR3 DNA: TGTGCCAGCAGCGATAGCGGGATGTACTACAATGAGCAGTTCTTC
CDR3 protein: CASSDSGMYYNEQFF

clone size: .
J gene: TRBJ2-3
V gene: TRBV18
D gene: .
CDR3 DNA: TGTGCCAGCTCACGGGGTCGTTACACAGATACGCAGTATTTT
CDR3 protein: CASSRGRYTDTQYF

clone size: .
J gene: TRBJ2-1
V gene: TRBV6-2/TRBV6-3
D gene: TRBD2
CDR3 DNA: TGTGCCAGCAGTTACGCCGCTCTAGCGGGGGGGCCTAAAAATGAGCAGTTCTTC
CDR3 protein: CASSYAALAGGPKNEQFF

clone size: few
J gene: TRBJ2-7
V gene: TRBV7-8
D gene: .
CDR3 DNA: TGTGCCAGCAGCTTACGCCCCAGGGACGAGCAGTACTTC
CDR3 protein: CASSLRPRDEQYF

clone size: .
J gene: TRBJ2-1
V gene: TRBV2
D gene: TRBD2
CDR3 DNA: TGTGCCAGCAGGATGGCTAGCGGGGGGTACAATGAGCAGTTCTTC
CDR3 protein: CASRMASGGYNEQFF

clone size: .
J gene: TRBJ1-2
V gene: TRBV10-3
D gene: .
CDR3 DNA: TGTGCCGTCGCTGTGAGTCCGGGACGGACTAACTATGGCTACACCTTC
CDR3 protein: CAVAVSPGRTNYGYTF

clone size: few
J gene: TRBJ2-7
V gene: TRBV29-1
D gene: TRBD1
CDR3 DNA: TGCAGCGTTGGAAATCGGCAGGGGGACTACGAGCAGTACTTC
CDR3 protein: CSVGNRQGDYEQYF

clone size: .
J gene: TRBJ1-2
V gene: TRBV19
D gene: .
CDR3 DNA: TGTGCCAGTAAGCGGGGGGAACCGGTCGGCTACACCTTC
CDR3 protein: CASKRGEPVGYTF

clone size: .
J gene: TRBJ2-1
V gene: TRBV7-2
D gene: .
CDR3 DNA: TGTGCCAGCAGCTTAGCGGAGGCGGATGAGCAGTTCTTC
CDR3 protein: CASSLAEADEQFF

clone size: .
J gene: TRBJ2-3
V gene: TRBV6-1
D gene: TRBD1
CDR3 DNA: TGTGCCAGCACCGAGACAGGGGCCGGCACAGATACGCAGTATTTT
CDR3 protein: CASTETGAGTDTQYF

clone size: few
J gene: TRBJ1-5
V gene: TRBV3-1
D gene: .
CDR3 DNA: TGTGCCAGCAGCCACAGGGGAGTAAGGCAGCCCCAGCATTTT
CDR3 protein: CASSHRGVRQPQHF

clone size: .
J gene: TRBJ2-2
V gene: TRBV7-2
D gene: .
CDR3 DNA: TGTGCCGGCTCTTTTCTTCCGAACACCGGGGAGCTGTTTTTT
CDR3 protein: CAGSFLPNTGELFF

clone size: few
J gene: TRBJ2-7
V gene: TRBV6-2/TRBV6-3
D gene: .
CDR3 DNA: TGTGCCAGCAGTAGTTCGGTGTACGAGCAGTACTTC
CDR3 protein: CASSSSVYEQYF

clone size: .
J gene: TRBJ2-2
V gene: TRBV7-6
D gene: TRBD2
CDR3 DNA: TGTGCCAGCAGCTCAACCGGGACTAGCTCCGGGGAGCTGTTTTTT
CDR3 protein: CASSSTGTSSGELFF

clone size: many
J gene: TRBJ2-7
V gene: TRBV29-1
D gene: TRBD1
CDR3 DNA: TGCAGCGTTGCGGCAGGGGGTTACTACGAGCAGTACTTC
CDR3 protein: CSVAAGGYYEQYF

clone size: .
J gene: TRBJ2-7
V gene: TRBV10-2
D gene: TRBD2
CDR3 DNA: TGCGCCAGCCTCAAGCGGGGGGCTTTCTACGAGCAGTACTTC
CDR3 protein: CASLKRGAFYEQYF

clone size: few
J gene: TRBJ2-7
V gene: TRBV7-2
D gene: .
CDR3 DNA: TGTGCCAGCAGCTTAGTGTCAGACGGGACCTACGAGCAGTACTTC
CDR3 protein: CASSLVSDGTYEQYF

clone size: many
J gene: TRBJ2-5
V gene: TRBV12-3/TRBV12-4
D gene: TRBD2
CDR3 DNA: TGTGCCAGCAGTAGACTAGCGGGAGAGACCCAGTACTTC
CDR3 protein: CASSRLAGETQYF

clone size: few
J gene: TRBJ2-2
V gene: TRBV4-2
D gene: .
CDR3 DNA: TGTGCCAGCAGCCAAGATCCGGACAGCCGAAGCGGGGAGCTGTTTTTT
CDR3 protein: CASSQDPDSRSGELFF

clone size: .
J gene: TRBJ2-1
V gene: TRBV5-6
D gene: TRBD2
CDR3 DNA: TGTGCCAGCAGCGTGGGACTAGCGGTCCTCAATGAGCAGTTCTTC
CDR3 protein: CASSVGLAVLNEQFF

clone size: .
J gene: TRBJ2-1
V gene: TRBV2
D gene: .
CDR3 DNA: TGTGCCAGCAGTGATAGCCCCAATGAATATTACAATGAGCAGTTCTTC
CDR3 protein: CASSDSPNEYYNEQFF

clone size: few
J gene: TRBJ2-2
V gene: TRBV28
D gene: TRBD2
CDR3 DNA: TGTGCCAGCAGTTTCAAACCTTTCATTACCGGGGGGACCGGGGAGCTGTTTTTT
CDR3 protein: CASSFKPFITGGTGELFF

clone size: .
J gene: TRBJ2-1
V gene: TRBV11-2
D gene: .
CDR3 DNA: TGTGCCAGCAGCTTCCGGAGGAGCGGGAATGAGCAGTTCTTC
CDR3 protein: CASSFRRSGNEQFF

clone size: .
J gene: TRBJ2-5
V gene: TRBV4-2
D gene: TRBD2
CDR3 DNA: TGTGCCAGCAGCCAAGATCGGGGGGTGAGGGAGACCCAGTACTTC
CDR3 protein: CASSQDRGVRETQYF

clone size: .
J gene: TRBJ1-3
V gene: TRBV9
D gene: TRBD1
CDR3 DNA: TGTGCCAGCAGCGTAGCCGGTGGACAGGCCTCTGGAAACACCATATATTTT
CDR3 protein: CASSVAGGQASGNTIYF

clone size: few
J gene: TRBJ2-1
V gene: TRBV5-1
D gene: .
CDR3 DNA: TGCGCCAGCAGCCTGACCGACAACTCGAATGAGCAGTTCTTC
CDR3 protein: CASSLTDNSNEQFF

clone size: .
J gene: TRBJ2-3
V gene: TRBV4-3
D gene: .
CDR3 DNA: TGCGCCAGCAGCCAAGTGGTAGCCCCGACAGATACGCAGTATTTT
CDR3 protein: CASSQVVAPTDTQYF

clone size: few
J gene: TRBJ2-2
V gene: TRBV7-9
D gene: .
CDR3 DNA: TGTGCCAGCAGCTTAGGGGTTTCGAACACCGGGGAGCTGTTTTTT
CDR3 protein: CASSLGVSNTGELFF

clone size: .
J gene: TRBJ2-7
V gene: TRBV18
D gene: TRBD1
CDR3 DNA: TGTGCCAGCTCCGCGGACAGGGACGGCGAGCAGTACTTC
CDR3 protein: CASSADRDGEQYF

clone size: .
J gene: TRBJ2-1
V gene: TRBV5-6
D gene: TRBD2
CDR3 DNA: TGTGCCAGCAGCTTGGAATCCTCGCGGGGGGGCCTGTACAATGAGCAGTTCTTC
CDR3 protein: CASSLESSRGGLYNEQFF

clone size: .
J gene: TRBJ2-3
V gene: TRBV24-1
D gene: .
CDR3 DNA: TGTGCCACCAGTGATTTGTTCACAGATACGCAGTATTTT
CDR3 protein: CATSDLFTDTQYF

clone size: many
J gene: TRBJ1-5
V gene: TRBV12-3/TRBV12-4
D gene: TRBD1
CDR3 DNA: TGTGCCAGCAGAGGGACAGGGGGCAATCAGCCCCAGCATTTT
CDR3 protein: CASRGTGGNQPQHF

clone size: .
J gene: TRBJ1-2
V gene: TRBV27
D gene: .
CDR3 DNA: TGTGCCAGCAGCCGGACAGTAAACTATGGCTACACCTTC
CDR3 protein: CASSRTVNYGYTF

clone size: .
J gene: TRBJ1-5
V gene: TRBV7-8
D gene: TRBD1
CDR3 DNA: TGTGCCAGCAGCCAACCGACAGGGTTGGGCAATCAGCCCCAGCATTTT
CDR3 protein: CASSQPTGLGNQPQHF

clone size: few
J gene: TRBJ2-3
V gene: TRBV10-3
D gene: .
CDR3 DNA: TGTGCCAGCGGACAGAGAGACACAGATACGCAGTATTTT
CDR3 protein: CASGQRDTDTQYF

clone size: few
J gene: TRBJ1-5
V gene: TRBV7-2
D gene: .
CDR3 DNA: TGTGCCAGCAGCGGGGATTCCTCAAATCAGCCCCAGCATTTT
CDR3 protein: CASSGDSSNQPQHF

clone size: many
J gene: TRBJ1-1
V gene: TRBV7-2
D gene: .
CDR3 DNA: TGTGCCAGCAGCTTAAGCGGCAACACTGAAGCTTTCTTT
CDR3 protein: CASSLSGNTEAFF

clone size: .
J gene: TRBJ2-5
V gene: TRBV7-9
D gene: TRBD2
CDR3 DNA: TGTGCCAGCAGGCCTAGCGGGGTCTCACAAGAGACCCAGTACTTC
CDR3 protein: CASRPSGVSQETQYF